These T cell receptor beta chains were read from a single sample in a study of T cell responses to AZD1222 COVID-19 vaccine. The table came from immunoSEQ multiplex PCR; TCRdb's copy has only in-frame clones and leaves some out. Of some 100,000 clones listed, about 87% are singletons. This sample comprised peripheral blood, obtained on day 0 of AZD1222 vaccination. These receptors all come from an adult in good health. CDR3s include the opening cysteine and the closing phenylalanine or tryptophan. D genes are given only for firm matches. Clone sizes are given selectively: once, few, many, or a class where the clone is expanded.

abundance: -; j_gene: TRBJ2-1; d_gene: TRBD2; v_gene: TRBV24-1; CDR3nt: TGTGCCGCGTCTAGCGGGAGGTCGCATGAGCAGTTCTTC; CDR3aa: CAASSGRSHEQFF
abundance: -; j_gene: TRBJ2-3; d_gene: -; v_gene: TRBV13; CDR3nt: TGTGCCAGCAGCTTCGGAAACGAGCGGAGCACAGATACGCAGTATTTT; CDR3aa: CASSFGNERSTDTQYF
abundance: -; j_gene: TRBJ1-6; d_gene: -; v_gene: TRBV28; CDR3nt: TGTGCCAGCAGTTTTCCGACGGACGCGAATTCACCCCTCCACTTT; CDR3aa: CASSFPTDANSPLHF
abundance: -; j_gene: TRBJ1-6; d_gene: -; v_gene: TRBV7-9; CDR3nt: TGTGCCAGCAGCCCTTCCCCCTCCGGGACTGGCCACTTT; CDR3aa: CASSPSPSGTGHF
abundance: -; j_gene: TRBJ1-2; d_gene: TRBD1; v_gene: TRBV10-3; CDR3nt: TGTGCCATCAGACCCGGGACAGGGCCCTATGGCTACACCTTC; CDR3aa: CAIRPGTGPYGYTF
abundance: -; j_gene: TRBJ1-5; d_gene: -; v_gene: TRBV15; CDR3nt: TGTGCCACCAGCAGAGATCTAGGTAACAATCAGCCCCAGCATTTT; CDR3aa: CATSRDLGNNQPQHF
abundance: once; j_gene: TRBJ2-3; d_gene: TRBD2; v_gene: TRBV4-3; CDR3nt: TGCGCCAGCAGCCACCCGGGACTAGCGGGAGGGCCGGATACGCAGTATTTT; CDR3aa: CASSHPGLAGGPDTQYF
abundance: once; j_gene: TRBJ1-4; d_gene: -; v_gene: TRBV5-4; CDR3nt: TGTGCCAGCAGCTTGGAGGGGGACAAACGGGCAAAACTGTTTTTT; CDR3aa: CASSLEGDKRAKLFF
abundance: -; j_gene: TRBJ1-5; d_gene: -; v_gene: TRBV19; CDR3nt: TGTGCCAGTAGTAGGACAGCACCCATGAGTCAGCCCCAGCATTTT; CDR3aa: CASSRTAPMSQPQHF
abundance: -; j_gene: TRBJ2-5; d_gene: TRBD2; v_gene: TRBV14; CDR3nt: TGTGCCAGCAGCCAAGATGGACTAGGCTACCAAGAGACCCAGTACTTC; CDR3aa: CASSQDGLGYQETQYF
abundance: -; j_gene: TRBJ1-4; d_gene: TRBD1; v_gene: TRBV7-2; CDR3nt: TGTGCCAGCAGCTTAGTAGGGACAGGGAATGAAAAACTGTTTTTT; CDR3aa: CASSLVGTGNEKLFF
abundance: -; j_gene: TRBJ2-1; d_gene: -; v_gene: TRBV2; CDR3nt: TGTGCCAGCAGGGGGGCCAGCGGATACAATGAGCAGTTCTTC; CDR3aa: CASRGASGYNEQFF
abundance: -; j_gene: TRBJ2-2; d_gene: -; v_gene: TRBV19; CDR3nt: TGTGCCACCTCAGGGGTATGGACCGGGGAGCTGTTTTTT; CDR3aa: CATSGVWTGELFF
abundance: -; j_gene: TRBJ1-4; d_gene: -; v_gene: TRBV6-5; CDR3nt: TGTGCCAGCAGCTCTTATTCCGGGGGGGAAAAACTGTTTTTT; CDR3aa: CASSSYSGGEKLFF
abundance: -; j_gene: TRBJ2-3; d_gene: TRBD2; v_gene: TRBV11-3; CDR3nt: TGTGCCAGCAGCTTAGGGCGCGGCGGGAGGGAAGATACGCAGTATTTT; CDR3aa: CASSLGRGGREDTQYF